Below, one T cell receptor (beta chain) is given with its context. Antigen unknown. DNA and RNA were both co-extracted from 20-30 mg of bulk tissue that had not been sorted. The entry originates in a study of tumor-infiltrating lymphocytes in primary liver carcinoma. As for the study in general: Male and female patients aged 30 to 69 years made up the cohort. Study-wide results and limits: Lesser overlap characterized tumor-adjacent and tumor-blood pairs relative to tumor region pairs.

Starting material of 500 ng total RNA yielded TCR beta cDNA via a constant-region primer. A slightly modified ARM-PCR protocol with three nested multiplex PCR rounds produced these TCR beta libraries. A C-beta reverse primer was combined with TRBV1-TRBV30 forward primers in the first two PCR rounds, and each round had ten to eleven cycles. TCRdb independently ran MiXCR on the multiplex PCR reads; one entry per CDR3 protein. The table includes more than 95,000 distinct CDR3 sequences, 60% to 75% detected once. The CDR3 runs to 13 residues. Germline CDR1 and CDR2: MNHNY and SVGAGI (reference sequence).

The chain couples TRBV6-6 to TRBJ2-7; 9 bases fit TRBD1. Matching the DNA end better, TRBJ2-1 makes the J call doubtful. This TCR derives from a woman between 55 and 75 years old with primary liver carcinoma and hepatitis B virus infection. Sequenced input: liver tumor tissue from sampling region 3. Subset meaning: tumor region T3, left-lateral pole. The DNA for the CDR3 is TGTGCCAGCAGCATGGGACAGGGCTACGAGCAGTTCTTC. Residues: CASSMGQGYEQFF.